The table lists the clone carrying this TCR beta chain with a count of one. What it recognizes is unknown. These data originate in a study of T-cell reconstitution after alpha-beta-depleted transplantation in children. Whole-study results and caveats: Where alpha-beta T cells came from about two months after transplant was reportedly several hundred expanded graft clones. The high TCRbeta diversity at day 60 in some patients came from surviving recipient T cells and thymic progenitors.

V lost 0 bases and J lost 12, with 6 bases in between. Germline V gene data show CDR1 as ENHRY and CDR2 as SYGVKD. This CDR3 region has 11 residues. The TCRbeta library incorporated unique molecular identifiers. TCRdb passed the PCR reads through MiXCR, listing each CDR3 protein once. The sample lists around 960,000 distinct CDR3 sequences, about 29% occurring once. Sequences were derived from PBMCs, mostly from graft donor cells, sampled 360 days after TCRalphabeta/CD19-depleted stem cell transplant. This TCR derives from a boy in the first two years of life who had a stem cell transplant for SCID, so the T cells may come from the graft donor. The J gene is TRBJ2-1, the V gene TRBV10-3; D gene unclear. The CDR3 DNA follows: TGTGCCATCAGTGAGTCGATATCGCAGTTCTTC. Translation: CAISESISQFF.